These 3 T cell receptor beta chains were sequenced from one sample in a study of shared T cell receptors in the human thymus. TCRdb keeps only in-frame clones here, not all; method: immunoSEQ multiplex PCR. The table lists some 700,000 clones, over 75% of them singletons, with around 0.0094% in the top ten. These data are also associated with another study on human thymus T cells.

Sequencing was carried out using thymocytes. Receptors originate from a girl in the first two years of life with a congenital heart defect.

Only one count was recorded for this clone. The chain is built from TRBV4-1 and TRBJ1-2; TRBD1 aligns across 8 bases. The CDR3 extends over 16 amino acids. Germline-derived CDR1 and CDR2 are MGHRA and YSYEKL. The V segment lost 4 bases and the J segment 5 bases; nucleotides outside the gene matches: 12. CDR3 in amino acids: CASSLHRDRSSYGYTF. CDR3 nucleotide sequence: TGCGCCAGCAGCCTGCACCGGGACAGGAGCTCATATGGCTACACCTTC.

This sequence joins TRBV2 and TRBJ1-5; no definite D call. Germline loops: CDR1 SNHLY, CDR2 FYNNEI. The CDR3 extends over 14 amino acids. Trimming shortened V by 4 bases and J by 7 bases, and 14 bases separated the two germline ends. CDR3 bases: TGTGCCAGCAGTGCCCGGGCCGGAGGACAGCCCCAGCATTTT. Its protein product is CASSARAGGQPQHF.

The rearrangement links TRBV5-1 to TRBJ2-7; D is possibly TRBD2 (6 bases). The CDR3 length is 14 residues. The V and J ends lost 0 bases and 7 bases respectively, with 14 bases between them. The germline CDR1 and CDR2 sequences are SGHRS and YFSETQ. The CDR3 loop is CASSLGGWRVEQYF. The CDR3, as DNA: TGCGCCAGCAGCTTGGGTGGGTGGAGGGTGGAGCAGTACTTC. Complete variable domain (other parts from reference TRBV5-1 and TRBJ2-7): KAGVTQTPRYLIKTRGQQVTLSCSPISGHRSVSWYQQTPGQGLQFLFEYFSETQRNKGNFPGRFSGRQFSNSRSEMNVSTLELGDSALYLCASSLGGWRVEQYFGPGTRLTVT.